This TCR beta chain comes out of a study of T cell repertoires in ileal Crohn's disease. Across the study: All patients had surgery for stricturing (around 60%) or penetrating (around 39%) disease. Study conclusions and caveats: Compared with non-smokers, active smokers at surgery showed more clonal expansions. Mucosal expansions were suggested to be mainly CD8 T cells.

Time point: neoterminal ileum biopsy at postoperative endoscopy, about 6 months after surgery. TCRB immunosequencing input was five hundred nanograms of biopsy DNA per sample. The data were produced by immunoSEQ multiplex PCR, yet TCRdb's version contains in-frame clones alone and is incomplete. The sample has roughly 17,000 clones; approximately 72% are singletons. The CDR3 totals 13 residues. Unmatched junction bases numbered 7, after V lost 5 bases and J lost 9 bases. The germline CDR1 and CDR2 sequences are MNHEY and SVGAGI. A remark on this clone: As yet, its antigen is unknown.

The origin of this receptor is an adult with Crohn's disease. Sequencing was performed on ileal tissue. V is TRBV6-5 and J is TRBJ2-1; TRBD1 agrees at 7 bases. CDR3 in amino acids: CASSHRGRGEQFF. The DNA of the CDR3 is TGTGCCAGCAGTCACAGGGGCAGGGGTGAGCAGTTCTTC.